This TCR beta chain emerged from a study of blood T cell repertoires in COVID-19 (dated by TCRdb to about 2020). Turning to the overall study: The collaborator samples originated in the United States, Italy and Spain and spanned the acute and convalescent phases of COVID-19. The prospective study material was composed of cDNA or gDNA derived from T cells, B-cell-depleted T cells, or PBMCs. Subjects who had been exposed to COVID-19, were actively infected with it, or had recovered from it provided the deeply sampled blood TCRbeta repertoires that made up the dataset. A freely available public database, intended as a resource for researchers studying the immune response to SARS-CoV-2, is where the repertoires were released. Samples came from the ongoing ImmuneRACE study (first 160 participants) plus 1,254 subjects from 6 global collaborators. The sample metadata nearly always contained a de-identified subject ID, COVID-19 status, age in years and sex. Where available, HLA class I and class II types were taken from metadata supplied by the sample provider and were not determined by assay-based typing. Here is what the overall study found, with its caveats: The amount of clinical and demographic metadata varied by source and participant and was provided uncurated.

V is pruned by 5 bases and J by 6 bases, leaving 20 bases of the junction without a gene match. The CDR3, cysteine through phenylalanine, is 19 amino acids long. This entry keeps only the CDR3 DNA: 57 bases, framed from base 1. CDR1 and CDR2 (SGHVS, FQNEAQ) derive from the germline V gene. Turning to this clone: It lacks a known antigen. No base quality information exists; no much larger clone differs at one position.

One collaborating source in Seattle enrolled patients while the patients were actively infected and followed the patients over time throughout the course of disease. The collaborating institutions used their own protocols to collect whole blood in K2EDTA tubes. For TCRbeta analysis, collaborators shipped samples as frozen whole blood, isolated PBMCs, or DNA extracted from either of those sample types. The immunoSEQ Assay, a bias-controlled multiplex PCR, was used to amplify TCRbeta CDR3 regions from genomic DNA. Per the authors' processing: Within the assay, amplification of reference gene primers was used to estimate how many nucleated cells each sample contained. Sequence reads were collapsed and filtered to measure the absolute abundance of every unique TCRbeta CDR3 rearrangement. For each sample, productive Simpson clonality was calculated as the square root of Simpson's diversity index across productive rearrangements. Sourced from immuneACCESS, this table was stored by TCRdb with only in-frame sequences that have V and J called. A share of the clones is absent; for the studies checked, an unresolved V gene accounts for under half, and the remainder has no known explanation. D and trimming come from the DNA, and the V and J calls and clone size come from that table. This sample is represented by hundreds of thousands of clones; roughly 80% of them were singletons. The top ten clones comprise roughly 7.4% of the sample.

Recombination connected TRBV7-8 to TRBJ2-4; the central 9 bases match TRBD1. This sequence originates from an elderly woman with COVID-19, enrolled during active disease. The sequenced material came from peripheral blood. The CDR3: CASSQTGGEKSSVANIQYF. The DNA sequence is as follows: TGTGCCAGCAGCCAAACAGGGGGCGAGAAGAGTTCAGTGGCAAACATTCAGTACTTC.